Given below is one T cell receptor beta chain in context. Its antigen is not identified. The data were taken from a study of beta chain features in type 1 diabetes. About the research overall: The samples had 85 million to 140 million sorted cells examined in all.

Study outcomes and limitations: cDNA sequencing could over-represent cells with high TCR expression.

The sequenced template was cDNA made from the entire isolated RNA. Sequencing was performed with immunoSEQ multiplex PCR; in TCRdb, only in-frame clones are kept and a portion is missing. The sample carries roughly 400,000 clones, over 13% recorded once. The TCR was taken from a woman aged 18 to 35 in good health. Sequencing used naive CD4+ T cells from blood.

The DNA of the CDR3 is TGTGCCAGCGGCGGGTCCCGACAGGGGCCGTTTCAGTACTTC. Translating gives CASGGSRQGPFQYF. The chain uses TRBV28 and TRBJ2-4; 8 bases are a match to TRBD1. Trimming cost V 8 bases and J 11 bases; bases outside gene matches: 14. Germline V CDR1 and CDR2: MDHEN, SYDVKM. The length of the CDR3 is 14 residues.